This TCR beta chain comes out of a study of radiation and T cells in renal cell carcinoma. Study-wide context: Nephrectomy followed 15 Gy stereotactic body radiation by 4 weeks.

Data came from immunoSEQ multiplex PCR; TCRdb stores just in-frame clones and leaves some out. Among approximately 49,000 clones listed, 75% to 85% were seen once. About this clone: The antigen remains undetermined.

The CDR3 runs 16 residues. The V end was cut by 1 base, the J end by 6 bases, with 18 bases between. In germline, CDR1 is SGHVS, CDR2 FQNEAQ. Whole-study results and caveats: In blood, top tumor clones expanded by 2 weeks, shrinking by 4.

Time point denoted: blood 2 weeks post-SBRT. Treatment denoted: 15 Gy SBRT to primary tumor, nephrectomy 4 weeks later. This renal cell carcinoma was of the clear cell type. This sample comprised blood, obtained from a patient whose treatment included radiotherapy and nephrectomy. This TCR came from a woman aged 65 to 85 with renal cell carcinoma. The J gene is TRBJ1-1, the V gene TRBV7-8; tentatively, D is TRBD1 (6 bases). The CDR3 sequence: CASSLGGPLVRAEAFF. CDR3 DNA sequence: TGTGCCAGCAGCTTAGGGGGGCCTCTCGTAAGGGCTGAAGCTTTCTTT.